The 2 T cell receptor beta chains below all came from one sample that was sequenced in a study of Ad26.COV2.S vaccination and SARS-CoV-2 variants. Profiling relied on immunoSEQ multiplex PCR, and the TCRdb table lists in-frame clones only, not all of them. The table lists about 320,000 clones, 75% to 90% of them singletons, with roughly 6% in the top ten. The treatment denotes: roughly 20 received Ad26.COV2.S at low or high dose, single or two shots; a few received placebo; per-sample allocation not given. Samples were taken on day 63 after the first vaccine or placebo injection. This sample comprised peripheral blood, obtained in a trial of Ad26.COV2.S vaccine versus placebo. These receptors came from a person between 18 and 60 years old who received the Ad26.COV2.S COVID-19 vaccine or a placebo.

The CDR3 region is CASSLGHLNYGYTF. The CDR3 bases are TGTGCCAGCAGCTTGGGACACCTTAACTATGGCTACACCTTC. This chain connects TRBV5-6 to TRBJ1-2; no reliable D call. Germline V lookup: CDR1 SGHDT, CDR2 YYEEEE. The V gene lost 0 bases and the J gene lost 1 base, with 7 bases spanning the gap. The CDR3 length is 14 residues.

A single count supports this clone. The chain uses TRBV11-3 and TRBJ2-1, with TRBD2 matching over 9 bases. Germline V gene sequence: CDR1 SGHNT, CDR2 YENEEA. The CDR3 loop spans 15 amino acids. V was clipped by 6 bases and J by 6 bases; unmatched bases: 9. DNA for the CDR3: TGTGCCAGCAGTTCGGGACTAGCCTACTCCAATGAGCAGTTCTTC. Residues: CASSSGLAYSNEQFF. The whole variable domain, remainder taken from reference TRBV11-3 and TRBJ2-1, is EAGVVQSPRYKIIEKKQPVAFWCNPISGHNTLYWYLQNLGQGPELLIRYENEEAVDDSQLPKDRFSAERLKGVDSTLKIQPAELGDSAVYLCASSSGLAYSNEQFFGPGTRLTVL.